Each of the 5 T cell receptor beta chains below was sequenced from the same sample in a study of cytomegalovirus exposure and HLA in healthy donors. The PCR made use of 60 Vbeta and 13 Jbeta primers. Measured with immunoSEQ multiplex PCR; TCRdb has only the in-frame clones, and not every one. The data contain around 150,000 clones, less than 85% of them seen just once; the ten biggest clones take up 6% to 6.5%. Sequenced material: PBMCs. The receptors derive from a middle-aged man in good health and CMV-seropositive.

The CDR3 DNA reads TGTGCCAGCTTGCCGGGACAGGGATTTTCCACAGATACGCAGTATTTT. This translates into CASLPGQGFSTDTQYF. The rearrangement uses TRBV2 and TRBJ2-3; 9 bases are shared with TRBD1. Germline values: CDR1 SNHLY, CDR2 FYNNEI. The ends lost 8 bases at V and 2 bases at J; junction bases unmatched: 11. The CDR3 totals 16 residues.

The chain joins TRBV12-1 to TRBJ2-7; TRBD1 is the table's D call, not checked against the DNA. TRBV12-1 is annotated as a pseudogene. The CDR3 extends over 17 amino acids. The CDR3 loop is CASSFLQGLGESYEQYF. The CDR3 nucleotides read TGTGCCAGCAGCTTTTTACAGGGGCTAGGGGAGTCCTACGAGCAGTACTTC.

The rearrangement links TRBV6-1 to TRBJ2-1; 9 positions match TRBD2. Germline loops: CDR1 MNHNS, CDR2 SASEGT. The CDR3 loop spans 15 amino acids. V shed 1 base, J shed 8 bases, and the junction held 6 bases outside the gene matches. CDR3 residues: CASSEGLAGLDEQFF. CDR3 DNA: TGTGCCAGCAGTGAAGGTCTAGCGGGACTTGATGAGCAGTTCTTC.

J is TRBJ2-7 and V is TRBV7-2, with 13 bases that match TRBD2. The germline V gene encodes CDR1 SGHTA and CDR2 FQGNSA. The CDR3 length is 16 residues. The junction had 12 bases not matched to a gene; V was cut back by 5 bases and J by 8 bases. CDR3 nucleotide sequence: TGTGCCAGCAGCAGTAGACTAGCGGGAGGCCGTGCCCAGCAGTACTTC. This encodes CASSSRLAGGRAQQYF. Variable domain in full (rest from reference TRBV7-2 and TRBJ2-7): GAGVSQSPSNKVTEKGKDVELRCDPISGHTALYWYRQSLGQGLEFLIYFQGNSAPDKSGLPSDRFSAERTGGSVSTLTIQRTQQEDSAVYLCASSSRLAGGRAQQYFGPGTRLTVT.

The rearrangement uses TRBV12-5 and TRBJ2-5, with 12 bases fitting TRBD2. V shed 1 base and J 3 bases; nucleotides not matched to a gene: 3. The CDR3 spans 16 residues. Germline assignment: CDR1 LGHNT and CDR2 FRNRAP. The chain's CDR3 is CASGLGRLAGEETQYF. In DNA form, the CDR3 reads TGTGCTAGTGGTTTGGGCCGACTAGCGGGAGAAGAGACCCAGTACTTC.